The clone carrying this T cell receptor beta chain turned up a few times. Antigen specificity is unknown. Time point of the sample: blood 4 weeks post-SBRT, at nephrectomy. Treatment given: 15 Gy SBRT to primary tumor, nephrectomy 4 weeks later. Using immunoSEQ multiplex PCR, the repertoire was profiled, and TCRdb retains in-frame clones only, with some absent. The profile shows under 200,000 clones, 88% of them singletons. The CDR3 covers 18 residues. Germline CDR1 is KGHSH and CDR2 is LQKENI. V shed 0 bases and J shed 0 bases, with 17 bases lying between them. The sample originates from a study of radiation and T cells in renal cell carcinoma. Study findings and constraints: Baseline intratumoral clonotype presence is unknown without pretreatment biopsies.

This clonotype originated in a woman in her forties or fifties with renal cell carcinoma. Specimen: blood, collected from a patient whose treatment included radiotherapy and nephrectomy. The chain uses TRBV18 and TRBJ1-1; TRBD1 is a possible D gene (5 bases). The CDR3 DNA follows: TGTGCCAGCTCACCACCGAGTCGTGGGGCAGGTTTGAACACTGAAGCTTTCTTT. Translated: CASSPPSRGAGLNTEAFF.